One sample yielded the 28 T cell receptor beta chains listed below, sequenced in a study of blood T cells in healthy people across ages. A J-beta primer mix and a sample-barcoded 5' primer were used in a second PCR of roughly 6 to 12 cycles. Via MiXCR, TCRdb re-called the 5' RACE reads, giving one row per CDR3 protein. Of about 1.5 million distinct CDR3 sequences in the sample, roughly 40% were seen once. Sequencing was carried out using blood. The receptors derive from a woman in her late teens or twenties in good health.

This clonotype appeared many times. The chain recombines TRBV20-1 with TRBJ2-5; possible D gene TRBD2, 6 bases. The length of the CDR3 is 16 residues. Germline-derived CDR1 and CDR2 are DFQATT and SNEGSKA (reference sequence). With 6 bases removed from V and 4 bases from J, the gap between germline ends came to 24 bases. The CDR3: CSAPDPRESILETQYF. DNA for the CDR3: TGCAGTGCCCCGGACCCACGGGAGTCTATTTTAGAGACCCAGTACTTC.

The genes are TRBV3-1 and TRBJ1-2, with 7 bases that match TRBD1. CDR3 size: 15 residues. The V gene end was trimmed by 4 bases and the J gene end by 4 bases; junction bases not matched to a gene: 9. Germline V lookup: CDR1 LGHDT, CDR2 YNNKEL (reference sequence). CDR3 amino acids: CASSPWDSRIYGYTF. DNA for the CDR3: TGTGCCAGCAGCCCCTGGGACAGCCGAATCTATGGCTACACCTTC.

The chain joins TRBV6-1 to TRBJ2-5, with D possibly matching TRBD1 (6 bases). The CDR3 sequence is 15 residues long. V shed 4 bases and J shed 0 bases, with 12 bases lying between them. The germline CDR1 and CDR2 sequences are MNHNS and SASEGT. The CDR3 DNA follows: TGTGCCAGCAGTGGGTGGACAGCTTACCAAGAGACCCAGTACTTC. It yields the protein CASSGWTAYQETQYF.

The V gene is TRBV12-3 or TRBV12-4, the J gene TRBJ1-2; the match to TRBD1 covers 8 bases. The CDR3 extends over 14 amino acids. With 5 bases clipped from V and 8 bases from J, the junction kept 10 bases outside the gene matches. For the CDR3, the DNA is TGTGCCAGCAGTCCCGCGGACAGGGCGGGCGGCTACACCTTC. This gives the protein CASSPADRAGGYTF.

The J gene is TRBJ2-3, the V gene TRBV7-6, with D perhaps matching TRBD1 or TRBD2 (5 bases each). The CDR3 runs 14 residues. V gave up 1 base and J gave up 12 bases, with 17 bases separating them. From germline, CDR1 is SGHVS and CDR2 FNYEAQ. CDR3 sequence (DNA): TGTGCCAGCAGCTTAGAGGGACGGCGAGGTTATCAGTATTTT. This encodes CASSLEGRRGYQYF.

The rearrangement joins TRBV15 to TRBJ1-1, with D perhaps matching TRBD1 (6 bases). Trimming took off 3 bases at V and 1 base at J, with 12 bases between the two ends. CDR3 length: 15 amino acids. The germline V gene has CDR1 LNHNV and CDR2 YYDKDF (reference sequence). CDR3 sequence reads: CATSSLTGRNTEAFF. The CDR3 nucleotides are TGTGCCACCAGCAGCCTCACAGGGCGGAACACTGAAGCTTTCTTT. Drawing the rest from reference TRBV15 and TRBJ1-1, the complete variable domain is DAMVIQNPRYQVTQFGKPVTLSCSQTLNHNVMYWYQQKSSQAPKLLFHYYDKDFNNEADTPDNFQSRRPNTSFCFLDIRSPGLGDTAMYLCATSSLTGRNTEAFFGQGTRLTVV.

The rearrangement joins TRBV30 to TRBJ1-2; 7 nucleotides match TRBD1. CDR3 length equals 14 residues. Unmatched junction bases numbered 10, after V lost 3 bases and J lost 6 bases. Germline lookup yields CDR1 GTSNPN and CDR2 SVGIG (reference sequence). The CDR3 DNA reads TGTGCCTGGAGCGGGACAGCCCCTAAGAATGGCTACACCTTC. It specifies CAWSGTAPKNGYTF.

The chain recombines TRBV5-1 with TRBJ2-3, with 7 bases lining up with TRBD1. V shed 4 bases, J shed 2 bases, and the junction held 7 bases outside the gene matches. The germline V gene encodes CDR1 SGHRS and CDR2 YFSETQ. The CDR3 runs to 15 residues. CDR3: CASSEGTVSTDTQYF. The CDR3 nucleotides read TGCGCCAGCAGCGAGGGGACAGTCTCCACAGATACGCAGTATTTT.

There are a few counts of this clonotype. CDR3 coding DNA: TGTGCCAGCAGTAGGTCTAGCGGGACTCAAGAGACCCAGTACTTC. Its protein is CASSRSSGTQETQYF. V is TRBV27 and J is TRBJ2-5; TRBD2 matches at 9 bases. V gave up 5 bases and J gave up 2 bases; unmatched junction bases: 6. Germline CDR1 MNHEY, CDR2 SMNVEV (reference sequence). The length of the CDR3 is 15 residues.

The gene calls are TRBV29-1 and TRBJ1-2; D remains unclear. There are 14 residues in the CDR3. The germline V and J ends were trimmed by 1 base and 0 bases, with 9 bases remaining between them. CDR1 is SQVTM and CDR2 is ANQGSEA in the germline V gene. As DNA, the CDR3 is TGCAGCGTTGAAGGTGATGGGGCTAACTATGGCTACACCTTC. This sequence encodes CSVEGDGANYGYTF.

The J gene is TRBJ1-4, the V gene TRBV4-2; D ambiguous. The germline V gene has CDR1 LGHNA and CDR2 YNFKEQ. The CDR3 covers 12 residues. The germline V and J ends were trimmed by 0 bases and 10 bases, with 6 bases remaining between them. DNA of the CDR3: TGTGCCAGCAGCCAAGAACGGGGAAAACTGTTTTTT. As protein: CASSQERGKLFF.

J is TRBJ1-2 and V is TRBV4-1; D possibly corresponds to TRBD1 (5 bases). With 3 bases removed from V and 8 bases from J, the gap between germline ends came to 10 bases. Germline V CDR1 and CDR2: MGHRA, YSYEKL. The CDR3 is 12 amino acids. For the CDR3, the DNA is TGCGCCAGCAGCCAGGGGGTTCAGGGCTACACCTTC. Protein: CASSQGVQGYTF.

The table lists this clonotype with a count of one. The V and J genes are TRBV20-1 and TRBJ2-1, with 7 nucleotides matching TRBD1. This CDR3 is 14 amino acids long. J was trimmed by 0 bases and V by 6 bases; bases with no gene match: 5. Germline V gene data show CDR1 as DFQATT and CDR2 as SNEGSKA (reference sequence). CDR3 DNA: TGCAGTGCCCCGGGACAGAGCTCCTACAATGAGCAGTTCTTC. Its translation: CSAPGQSSYNEQFF.

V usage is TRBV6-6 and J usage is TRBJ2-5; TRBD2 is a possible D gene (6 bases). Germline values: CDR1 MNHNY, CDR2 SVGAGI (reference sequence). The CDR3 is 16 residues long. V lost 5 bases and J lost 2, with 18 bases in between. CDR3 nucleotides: TGTGCCAGCAGTCCTATAGCGGAATTGTTGCAAGAGACCCAGTACTTC. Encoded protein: CASSPIAELLQETQYF.

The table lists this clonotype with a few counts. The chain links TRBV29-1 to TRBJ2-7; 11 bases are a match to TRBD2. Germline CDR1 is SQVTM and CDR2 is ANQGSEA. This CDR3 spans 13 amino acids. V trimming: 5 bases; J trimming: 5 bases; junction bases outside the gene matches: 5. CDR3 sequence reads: CSVLTGLADEQYF. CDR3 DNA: TGCAGCGTTTTGACGGGACTAGCGGACGAGCAGTACTTC.

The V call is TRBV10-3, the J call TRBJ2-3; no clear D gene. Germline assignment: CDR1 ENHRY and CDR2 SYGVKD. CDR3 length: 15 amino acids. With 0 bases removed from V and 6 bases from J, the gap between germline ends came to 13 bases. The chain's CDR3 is CAISESIRASDTQYF. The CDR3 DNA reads TGTGCCATCAGTGAGTCGATACGGGCTTCCGATACGCAGTATTTT.

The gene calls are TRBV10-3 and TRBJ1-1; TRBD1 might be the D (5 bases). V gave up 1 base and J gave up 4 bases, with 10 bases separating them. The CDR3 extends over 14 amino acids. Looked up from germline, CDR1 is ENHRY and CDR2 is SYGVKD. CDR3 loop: CAISEYPGGTEAFF. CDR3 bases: TGTGCCATCAGTGAGTACCCGGGGGGCACTGAAGCTTTCTTT.

CDR3 residues: CASSPMSSSGNTIYF. CDR3 in DNA: TGTGCCAGCAGCCCCATGAGCAGCTCTGGAAACACCATATATTTT. The V call is TRBV7-9, the J call TRBJ1-3, with D hard to call. CDR1 SEHNR and CDR2 FQNEAQ come from the germline V gene (reference sequence). The CDR3 runs to 15 residues. The V and J ends lost 5 bases and 0 bases respectively, with 11 bases between them.

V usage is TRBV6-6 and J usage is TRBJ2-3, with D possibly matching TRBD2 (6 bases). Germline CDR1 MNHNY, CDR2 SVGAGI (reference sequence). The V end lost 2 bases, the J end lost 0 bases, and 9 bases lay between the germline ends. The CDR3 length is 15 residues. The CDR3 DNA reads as TGTGCCAGCAGTTACAGGGGACTTAGCACAGATACGCAGTATTTT. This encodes CASSYRGLSTDTQYF.

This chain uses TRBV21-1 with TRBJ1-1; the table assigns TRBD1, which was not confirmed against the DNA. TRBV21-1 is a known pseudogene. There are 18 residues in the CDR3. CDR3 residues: CASRTLLGGTGVNTEAFF. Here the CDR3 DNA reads TGTGCCAGCAGAACACTTTTAGGCGGGACAGGAGTGAACACTGAAGCTTTCTTT.

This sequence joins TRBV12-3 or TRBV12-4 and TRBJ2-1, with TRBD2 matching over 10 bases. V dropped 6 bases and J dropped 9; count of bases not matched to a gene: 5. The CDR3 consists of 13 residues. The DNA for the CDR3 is TGTGCCAGCAGCAGAAAGCGGGAGGGTGAGCAGTTCTTC. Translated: CASSRKREGEQFF.

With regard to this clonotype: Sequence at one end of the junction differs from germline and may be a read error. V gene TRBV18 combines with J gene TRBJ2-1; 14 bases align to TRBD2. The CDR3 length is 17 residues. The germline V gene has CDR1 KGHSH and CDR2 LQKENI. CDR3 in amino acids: CASSPGTSGSPHNEQFF. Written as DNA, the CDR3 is TGTGCCAGTTCACCAGGGACTAGCGGGAGTCCCCACAATGAGCAGTTCTTC.

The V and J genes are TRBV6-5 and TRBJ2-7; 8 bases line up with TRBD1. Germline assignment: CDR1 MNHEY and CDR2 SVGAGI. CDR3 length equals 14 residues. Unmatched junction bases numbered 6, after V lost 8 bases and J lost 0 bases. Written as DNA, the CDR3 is TGTGCCAGCGTTGGGACAGGTTACTCCTACGAGCAGTACTTC. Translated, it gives CASVGTGYSYEQYF.

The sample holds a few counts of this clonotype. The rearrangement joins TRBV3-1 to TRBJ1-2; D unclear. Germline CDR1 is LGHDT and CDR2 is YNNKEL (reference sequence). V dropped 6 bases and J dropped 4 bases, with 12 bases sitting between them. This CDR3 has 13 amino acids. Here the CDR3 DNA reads TGTGCCAGCAGGCTGGACGGACGCTATGGCTACACCTTC. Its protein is CASRLDGRYGYTF.

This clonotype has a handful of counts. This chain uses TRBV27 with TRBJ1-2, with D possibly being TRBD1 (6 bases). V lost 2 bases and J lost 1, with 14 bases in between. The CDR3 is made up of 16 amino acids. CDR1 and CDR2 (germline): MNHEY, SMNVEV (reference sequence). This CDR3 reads CASSLRRGGGNYGYTF. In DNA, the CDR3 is TGTGCCAGCAGTTTACGCAGGGGAGGCGGTAACTATGGCTACACCTTC.

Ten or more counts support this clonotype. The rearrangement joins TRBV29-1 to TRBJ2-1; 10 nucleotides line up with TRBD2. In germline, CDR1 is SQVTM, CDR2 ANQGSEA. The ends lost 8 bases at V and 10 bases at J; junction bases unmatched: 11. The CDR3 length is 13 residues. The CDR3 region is CSHKSSGSVEQFF. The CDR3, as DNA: TGCAGCCATAAATCTAGCGGGAGCGTCGAGCAGTTCTTC.

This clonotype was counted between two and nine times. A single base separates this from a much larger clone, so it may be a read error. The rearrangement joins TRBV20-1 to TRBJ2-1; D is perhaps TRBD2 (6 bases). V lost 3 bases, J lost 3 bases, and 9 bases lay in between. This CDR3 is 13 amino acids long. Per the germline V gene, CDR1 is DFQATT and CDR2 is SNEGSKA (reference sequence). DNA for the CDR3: TGCAGTGCTAGCGGGAGCTACTACAATGAGCAGTTCTTC. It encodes CSASGSYYNEQFF.

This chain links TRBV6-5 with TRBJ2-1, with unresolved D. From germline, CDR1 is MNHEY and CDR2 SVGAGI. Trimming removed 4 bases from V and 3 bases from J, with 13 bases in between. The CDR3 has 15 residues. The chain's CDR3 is CASSLNLPFYNEQFF. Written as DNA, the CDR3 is TGTGCCAGCAGTTTAAATCTACCTTTCTACAATGAGCAGTTCTTC.